This TCR beta chain was obtained from a study of blood T cell repertoires in COVID-19. Per the study methods: Amplifying reference gene primers gave estimates of nucleated cell counts. Assay: immunoSEQ multiplex PCR; the TCRdb copy retains only in-frame clones and omits some. The DNA gave D and trimming, while V, J and clone size come from that table. The sample yields around 200,000 clones, roughly nine tenths seen once. This clonotype was sampled from a man aged 70-80 years with active or convalescent COVID-19. The sequencing sample was made of peripheral blood.

The CDR3 region is CASSHRGLYTEAFF. The CDR3 nucleotides read TGTGCCAGCAGCCACAGGGGGTTGTACACTGAAGCTTTCTTT. The chain links TRBV7-9 to TRBJ1-1; 8 nucleotides agree with TRBD1. The CDR3 extends over 14 amino acids. The V gene's germline CDR1 is SEHNR and CDR2 FQNEAQ (reference sequence). Germline trimming cut 5 bases from V and 3 bases from J; bases unmatched to any gene: 5.